This record concerns one TCR beta chain sequence. These data come from a study of shared T cell receptors in the human thymus. This CDR3 contains 15 residues. CDR1 and CDR2 from the germline V gene are SNHLY and FYNNEI. V was pared by 6 bases and J by 9 bases, with 11 bases of the junction left unmatched. Sequenced by immunoSEQ multiplex PCR; TCRdb stores in-frame clones only, minus some. Of 600,000 to 900,000 clones in the sample, 70% to 90% are singletons; the top ten hold 0.008% to 0.011%. These data were also reused for a study on human thymus T cells. That report notes: Among the donors, all were healthy Finnish infants having corrective surgery for congenital heart defects. The thymus was resected at corrective cardiac surgery. Thymic and blood repertoires seemed to favor certain V and J genes. Related reports documented highly overlapping thymic repertoires among unrelated individuals.

The chain employs TRBV2 and TRBJ2-1; the match to TRBD1 covers 10 bases. The sample taken for sequencing was thymocytes. This TCR derives from a girl less than two years old with a congenital heart defect. CDR3 in DNA: TGTGCCAGCAGGGCCGGGACAGGGGACTCCATTGAGCAGTTCTTC. Translating it yields CASRAGTGDSIEQFF.